This TCR beta chain was captured in a study of T cell responses to AZD1222 COVID-19 vaccine. Broader study findings: Regions left unmutated in variants are reportedly the target of nearly half of spike-specific TCRs. Just five or six AZD1222 recipients tested seropositive at baseline. With two AZD1222 doses given, Spike-specific TCR breadth and depth both rose.

This clone was seen a handful of times. Its antigen is not known. Generated by immunoSEQ multiplex PCR, the TCRdb table keeps only in-frame clones and is missing some. The sample shows roughly 120,000 clones, about 91% of them seen only once. The CDR3 is 14 residues long. Germline CDR1 and CDR2: SGHTA and FQGNSA. Trimming took 1 base from V and 6 from J, leaving 13 bases between them. V gene TRBV7-2 combines with J gene TRBJ2-7; a possible D gene is TRBD2 (7 bases). Sample: peripheral blood, taken on day 0 of AZD1222 vaccination. This clonotype originated in an adult in good health. The DNA of the CDR3 is TGTGCCAGCAGCTTAGTGAGGGGGGGTTCCGAGCAGTACTTC. Translated, it gives CASSLVRGGSEQYF.